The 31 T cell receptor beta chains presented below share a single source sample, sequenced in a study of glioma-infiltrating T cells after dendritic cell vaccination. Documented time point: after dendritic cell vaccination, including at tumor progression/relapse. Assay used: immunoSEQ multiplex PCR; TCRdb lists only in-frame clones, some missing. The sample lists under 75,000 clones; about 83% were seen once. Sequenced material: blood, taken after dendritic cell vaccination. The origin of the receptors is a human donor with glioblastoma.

The DNA for the CDR3 is TGCGCCAGCAGCCTTGTCGGTGGGGACAGGGGAAGGTCGAACACTGAAGCTTTCTTT. Its translation: CASSLVGGDRGRSNTEAFF. The V call is TRBV4-1, the J call TRBJ1-1; 10 bases are shared with TRBD1. This CDR3 comprises 19 residues. Germline V lookup: CDR1 MGHRA, CDR2 YSYEKL. After removal of 4 bases from V and 1 base from J, the junction contained 15 bases not matched to a gene.

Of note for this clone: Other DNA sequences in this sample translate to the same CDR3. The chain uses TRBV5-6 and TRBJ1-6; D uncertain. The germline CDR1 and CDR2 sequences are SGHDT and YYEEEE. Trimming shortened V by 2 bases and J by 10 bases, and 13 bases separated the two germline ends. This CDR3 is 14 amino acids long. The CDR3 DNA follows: TGTGCCAGCAGCTTCCGGGAAACTAAATCACCCCTCCACTTT. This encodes CASSFRETKSPLHF.

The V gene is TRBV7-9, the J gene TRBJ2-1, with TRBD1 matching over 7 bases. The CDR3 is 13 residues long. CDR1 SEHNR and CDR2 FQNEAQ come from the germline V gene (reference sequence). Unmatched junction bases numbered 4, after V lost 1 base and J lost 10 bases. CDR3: CASSLETGYEQFF. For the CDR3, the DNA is TGTGCCAGCAGCTTAGAGACAGGGTACGAGCAGTTCTTC.

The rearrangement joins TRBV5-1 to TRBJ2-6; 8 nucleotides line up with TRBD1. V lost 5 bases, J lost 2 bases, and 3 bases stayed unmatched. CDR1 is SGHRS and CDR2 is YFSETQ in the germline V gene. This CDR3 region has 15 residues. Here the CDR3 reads CASRDRVAGANVLTF. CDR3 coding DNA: TGCGCCAGCAGGGACAGGGTGGCTGGGGCCAACGTCCTGACTTTC. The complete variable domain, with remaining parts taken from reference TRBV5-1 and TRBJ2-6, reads KAGVTQTPRYLIKTRGQQVTLSCSPISGHRSVSWYQQTPGQGLQFLFEYFSETQRNKGNFPGRFSGRQFSNSRSEMNVSTLELGDSALYLCASRDRVAGANVLTFGAGSRLTVL.

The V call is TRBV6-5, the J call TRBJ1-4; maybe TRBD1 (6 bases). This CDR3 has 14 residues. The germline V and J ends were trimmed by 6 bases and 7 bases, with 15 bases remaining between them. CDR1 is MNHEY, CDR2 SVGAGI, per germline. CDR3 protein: CASSSGEGGEKLFF. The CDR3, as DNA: TGTGCCAGCAGCTCAGGAGAAGGGGGTGAAAAACTGTTTTTT.

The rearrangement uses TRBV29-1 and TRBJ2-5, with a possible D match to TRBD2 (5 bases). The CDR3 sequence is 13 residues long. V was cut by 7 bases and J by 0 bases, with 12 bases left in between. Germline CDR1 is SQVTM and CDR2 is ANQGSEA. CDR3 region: CSGTTRNQETQYF. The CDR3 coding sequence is TGCAGCGGCACCACTAGGAACCAAGAGACCCAGTACTTC.

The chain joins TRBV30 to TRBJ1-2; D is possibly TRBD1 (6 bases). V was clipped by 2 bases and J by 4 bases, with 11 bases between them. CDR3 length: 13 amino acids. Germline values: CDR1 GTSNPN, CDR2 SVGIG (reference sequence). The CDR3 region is CAWSIQGPYGYTF. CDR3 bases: TGTGCCTGGAGTATACAGGGACCCTATGGCTACACCTTC.

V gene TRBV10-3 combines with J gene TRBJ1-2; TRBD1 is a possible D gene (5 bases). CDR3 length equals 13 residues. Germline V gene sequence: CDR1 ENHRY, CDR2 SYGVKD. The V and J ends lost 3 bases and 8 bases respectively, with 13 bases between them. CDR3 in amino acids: CAISDQGLVGYTF. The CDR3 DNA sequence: TGTGCCATCAGTGATCAGGGACTAGTAGGCTACACCTTC.

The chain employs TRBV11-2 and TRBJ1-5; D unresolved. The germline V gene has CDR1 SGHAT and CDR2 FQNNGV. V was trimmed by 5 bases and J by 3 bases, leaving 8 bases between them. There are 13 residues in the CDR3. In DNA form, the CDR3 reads TGTGCCAGCAGCCGGACTTCCAATCAGCCCCAGCATTTT. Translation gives CASSRTSNQPQHF.

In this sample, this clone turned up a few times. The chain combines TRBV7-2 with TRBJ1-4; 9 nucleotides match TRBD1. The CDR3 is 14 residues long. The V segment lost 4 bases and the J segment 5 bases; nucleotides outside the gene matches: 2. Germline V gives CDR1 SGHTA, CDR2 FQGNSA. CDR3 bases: TGTGCCAGCAGCTCTGGGACAGGGAATGAAAAACTGTTTTTT. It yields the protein CASSSGTGNEKLFF.

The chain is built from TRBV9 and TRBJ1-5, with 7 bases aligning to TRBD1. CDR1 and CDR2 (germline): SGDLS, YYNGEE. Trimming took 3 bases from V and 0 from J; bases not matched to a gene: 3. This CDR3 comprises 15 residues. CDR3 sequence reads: CASSDYRGSNQPQHF. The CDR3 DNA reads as TGTGCCAGCAGCGACTACAGGGGTAGCAATCAGCCCCAGCATTTT.

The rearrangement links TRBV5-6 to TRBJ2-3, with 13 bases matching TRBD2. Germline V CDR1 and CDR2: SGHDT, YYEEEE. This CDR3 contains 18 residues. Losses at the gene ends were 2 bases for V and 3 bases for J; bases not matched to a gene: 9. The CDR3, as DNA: TGTGCCAGCAGCTTCCGGACTAGCGGGGGCCGGTGGACAGATACGCAGTATTTT. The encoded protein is CASSFRTSGGRWTDTQYF.

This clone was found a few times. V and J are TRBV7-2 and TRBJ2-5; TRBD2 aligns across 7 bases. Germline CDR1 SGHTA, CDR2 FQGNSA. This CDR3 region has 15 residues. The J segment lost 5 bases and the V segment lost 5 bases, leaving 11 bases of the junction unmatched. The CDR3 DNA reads TGTGCCAGCAGCCCAGCCGGGACTAATGTGGAGACCCAGTACTTC. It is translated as CASSPAGTNVETQYF.

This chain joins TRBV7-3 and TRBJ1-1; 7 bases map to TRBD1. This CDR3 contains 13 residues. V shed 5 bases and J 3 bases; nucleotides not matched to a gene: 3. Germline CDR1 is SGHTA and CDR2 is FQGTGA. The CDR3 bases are TGTGCCAGCAGCCCAGACAGGGACACTGAAGCTTTCTTT. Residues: CASSPDRDTEAFF.

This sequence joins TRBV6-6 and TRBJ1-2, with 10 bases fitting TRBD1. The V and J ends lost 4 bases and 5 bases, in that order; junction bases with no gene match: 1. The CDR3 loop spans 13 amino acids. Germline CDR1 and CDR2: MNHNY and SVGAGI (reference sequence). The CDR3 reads CASSWDRGYGYTF. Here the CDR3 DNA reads TGTGCCAGCAGTTGGGACAGGGGTTATGGCTACACCTTC.

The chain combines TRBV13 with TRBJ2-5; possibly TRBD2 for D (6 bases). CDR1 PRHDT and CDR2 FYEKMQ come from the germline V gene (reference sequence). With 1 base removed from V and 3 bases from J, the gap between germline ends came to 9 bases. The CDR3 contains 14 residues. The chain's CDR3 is CASSLVSGEETQYF. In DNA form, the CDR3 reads TGTGCCAGCAGCTTAGTGTCGGGGGAAGAGACCCAGTACTTC.

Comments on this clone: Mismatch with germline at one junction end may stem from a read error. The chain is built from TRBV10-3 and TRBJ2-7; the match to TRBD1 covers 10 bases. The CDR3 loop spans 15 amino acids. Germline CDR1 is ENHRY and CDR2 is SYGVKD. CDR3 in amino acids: CAITEDRGASYEQYF. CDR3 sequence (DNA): TGTGCCATCACTGAGGACAGGGGGGCCTCCTACGAGCAGTACTTC.

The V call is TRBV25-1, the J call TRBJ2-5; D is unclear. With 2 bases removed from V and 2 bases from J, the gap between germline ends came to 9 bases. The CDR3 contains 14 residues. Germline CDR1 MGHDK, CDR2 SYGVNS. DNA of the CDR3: TGTGCCAGCAGTGAAATGGGCCATCAAGAGACCCAGTACTTC. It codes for CASSEMGHQETQYF.

The CDR3 spells CASSPTDSTDTQYF. For the CDR3, the DNA is TGTGCCAGCTCACCCACCGACTCTACAGATACGCAGTATTTT. This chain connects TRBV18 to TRBJ2-3; no reliable D call. The germline V gene encodes CDR1 KGHSH and CDR2 LQKENI. This CDR3 has 14 amino acids. V was pared by 3 bases and J by 3 bases, with 10 bases between.

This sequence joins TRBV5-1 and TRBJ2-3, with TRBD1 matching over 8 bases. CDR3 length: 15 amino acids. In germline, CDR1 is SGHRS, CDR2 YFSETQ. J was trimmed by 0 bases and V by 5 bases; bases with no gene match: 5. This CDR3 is CASRLQGASTDTQYF. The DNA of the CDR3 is TGCGCCAGCAGGCTGCAGGGGGCCAGCACAGATACGCAGTATTTT. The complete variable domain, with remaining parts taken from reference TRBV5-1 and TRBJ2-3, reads KAGVTQTPRYLIKTRGQQVTLSCSPISGHRSVSWYQQTPGQGLQFLFEYFSETQRNKGNFPGRFSGRQFSNSRSEMNVSTLELGDSALYLCASRLQGASTDTQYFGPGTRLTVL.

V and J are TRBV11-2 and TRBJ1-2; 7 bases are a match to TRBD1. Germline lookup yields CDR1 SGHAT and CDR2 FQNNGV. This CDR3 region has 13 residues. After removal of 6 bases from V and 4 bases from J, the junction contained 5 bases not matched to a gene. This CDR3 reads CASSPTGTYGYTF. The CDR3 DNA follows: TGTGCCAGCAGTCCGACAGGGACCTATGGCTACACCTTC. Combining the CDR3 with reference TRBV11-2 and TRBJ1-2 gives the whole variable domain EAGVAQSPRYKIIEKRQSVAFWCNPISGHATLYWYQQILGQGPKLLIQFQNNGVVDDSQLPKDRFSAERLKGVDSTLKIQPAKLEDSAVYLCASSPTGTYGYTFGSGTRLTVV.

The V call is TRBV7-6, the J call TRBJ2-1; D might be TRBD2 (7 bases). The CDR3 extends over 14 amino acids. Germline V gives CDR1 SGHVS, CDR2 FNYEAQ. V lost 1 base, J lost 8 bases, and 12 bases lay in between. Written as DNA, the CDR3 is TGTGCCAGCAGCTTAGGTGGGGGGGGCGATGAGCAGTTCTTC. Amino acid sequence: CASSLGGGGDEQFF.

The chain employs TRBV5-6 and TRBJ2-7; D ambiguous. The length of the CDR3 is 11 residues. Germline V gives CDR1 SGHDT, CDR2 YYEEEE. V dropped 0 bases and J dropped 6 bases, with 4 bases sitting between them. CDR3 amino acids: CASSLDLEQYF. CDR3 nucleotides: TGTGCCAGCAGCTTGGATCTCGAGCAGTACTTC.

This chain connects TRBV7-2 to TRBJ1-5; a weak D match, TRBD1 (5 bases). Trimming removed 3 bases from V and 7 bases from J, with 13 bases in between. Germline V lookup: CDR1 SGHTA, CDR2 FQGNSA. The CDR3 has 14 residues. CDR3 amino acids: CASSLRDHDQPQHF. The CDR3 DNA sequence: TGTGCCAGCAGCTTGCGGGACCATGACCAGCCCCAGCATTTT.

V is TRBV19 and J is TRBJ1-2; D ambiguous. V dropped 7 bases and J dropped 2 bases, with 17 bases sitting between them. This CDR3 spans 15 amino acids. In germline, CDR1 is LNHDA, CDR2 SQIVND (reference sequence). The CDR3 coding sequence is TGTGCCAGTACCTCCCCCACAGTTCAGAACTATGGCTACACCTTC. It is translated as CASTSPTVQNYGYTF. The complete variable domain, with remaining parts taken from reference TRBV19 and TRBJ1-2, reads DGGITQSPKYLFRKEGQNVTLSCEQNLNHDAMYWYRQDPGQGLRLIYYSQIVNDFQKGDIAEGYSVSREKKESFPLTVTSAQKNPTAFYLCASTSPTVQNYGYTFGSGTRLTVV.

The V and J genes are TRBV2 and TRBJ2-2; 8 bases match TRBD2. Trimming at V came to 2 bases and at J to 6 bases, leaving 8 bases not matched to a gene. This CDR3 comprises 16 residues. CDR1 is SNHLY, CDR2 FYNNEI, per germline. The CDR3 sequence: CASSEPPGRGAGELFF. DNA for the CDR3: TGTGCCAGCAGTGAACCACCCGGGAGGGGGGCCGGGGAGCTGTTTTTT.

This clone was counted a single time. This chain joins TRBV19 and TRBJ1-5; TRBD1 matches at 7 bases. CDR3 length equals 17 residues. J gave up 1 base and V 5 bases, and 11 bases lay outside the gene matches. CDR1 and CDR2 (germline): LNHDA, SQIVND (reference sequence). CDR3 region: CASSLGQVGWSNQPQHF. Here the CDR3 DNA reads TGTGCCAGTAGTCTAGGACAGGTAGGGTGGAGCAATCAGCCCCAGCATTTT. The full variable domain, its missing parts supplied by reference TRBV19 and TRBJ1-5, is DGGITQSPKYLFRKEGQNVTLSCEQNLNHDAMYWYRQDPGQGLRLIYYSQIVNDFQKGDIAEGYSVSREKKESFPLTVTSAQKNPTAFYLCASSLGQVGWSNQPQHFGDGTRLSIL.

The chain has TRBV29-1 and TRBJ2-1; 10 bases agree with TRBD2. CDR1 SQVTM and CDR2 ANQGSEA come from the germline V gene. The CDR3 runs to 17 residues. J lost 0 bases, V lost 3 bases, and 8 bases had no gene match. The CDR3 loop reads CSVEASGGQSSYNEQFF. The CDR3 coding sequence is TGCAGCGTTGAGGCTAGCGGGGGCCAGAGCTCCTACAATGAGCAGTTCTTC.

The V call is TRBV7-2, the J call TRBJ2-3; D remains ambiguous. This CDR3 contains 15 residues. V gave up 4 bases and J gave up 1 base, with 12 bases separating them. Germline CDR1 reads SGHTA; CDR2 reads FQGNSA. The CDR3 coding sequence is TGTGCCAGCAGCTCCCTTGGCCCAGGCACAGATACGCAGTATTTT. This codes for CASSSLGPGTDTQYF.

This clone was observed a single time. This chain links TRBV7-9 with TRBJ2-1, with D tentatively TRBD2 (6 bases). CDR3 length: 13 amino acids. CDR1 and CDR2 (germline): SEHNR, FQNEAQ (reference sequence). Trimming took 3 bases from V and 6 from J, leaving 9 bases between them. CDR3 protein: CASSFGGVNEQFF. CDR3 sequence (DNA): TGTGCCAGCAGCTTCGGAGGGGTCAATGAGCAGTTCTTC. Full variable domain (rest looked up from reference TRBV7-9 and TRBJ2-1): DTGVSQNPRHKITKRGQNVTFRCDPISEHNRLYWYRQTLGQGPEFLTYFQNEAQLEKSRLLSDRFSAERPKGSFSTLEIQRTEQGDSAMYLCASSFGGVNEQFFGPGTRLTVL.

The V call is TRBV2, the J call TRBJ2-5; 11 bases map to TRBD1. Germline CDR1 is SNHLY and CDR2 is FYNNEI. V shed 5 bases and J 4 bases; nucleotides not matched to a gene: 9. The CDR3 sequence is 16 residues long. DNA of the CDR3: TGTGCCAGCAGTATCCGCCTCGGGACAGGGGGAGAGACCCAGTACTTC. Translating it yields CASSIRLGTGGETQYF.